This T cell receptor beta chain was profiled in a study of cytomegalovirus exposure and HLA in healthy donors. Study-level findings and limits: In a later analysis, specific HLA alleles were associated with about 18,000 TCR beta sequences at a 0.05 false discovery rate.

Nominal health characterized the donors when sampled, though unrecorded immune exposures were likely. Use of 60 Vbeta and 13 Jbeta primers characterized the PCR. Repertoires were generated with immunoSEQ multiplex PCR, while TCRdb's copy carries only in-frame clones and drops some. Among about 160,000 clones listed, about 81% were seen once. Comment on this clone: The antigen remains undetermined.

The source is a girl aged 2 to 10 in good health and CMV-seropositive. Material: PBMCs.

The CDR3, as DNA: TGTGCCACCAGCAGACTTCAGACAGGGGGTGAAAAACTGTTTTTT. This codes for CATSRLQTGGEKLFF. The rearrangement uses TRBV15 and TRBJ1-4; TRBD1 agrees at 9 bases. The CDR3 is 15 amino acids. V lost 2 bases to trimming and J lost 7 bases; unmatched junction nucleotides: 5. Germline V lookup: CDR1 LNHNV, CDR2 YYDKDF (reference sequence).